These 18 T cell receptor beta chains were all obtained from the same sample, sequenced in a study of T-cell reconstitution after alpha-beta-depleted transplantation in children (dated by TCRdb to 2016 to 2017). Library method: PCR. The sequencer listed for this sample is Illumina HiSeq 2500. TCR library preparation used molecular barcoding, with unique molecular identifiers applied to normalize quantification of the TCRbeta repertoire. In-frame beta chains were kept once TCRdb had trimmed the public reads at Q25 with fastp and called clones with MiXCR. Under each unique CDR3 protein, matching rows form one entry showing the most common genes and DNA. This sample has roughly 280,000 distinct CDR3 sequences in its table, and about 9.9% of those were observed once. In total, the top ten clones hold 23% of the sample. The treatment or condition tag for this specimen amounts to: allogeneic hematopoietic cell transplantation with graft depleted of TCRalphabeta T cells and CD19 B cells.

The input for sequencing was peripheral blood, taken 180 days after TCRalphabeta/CD19-depleted stem cell transplant. Receptor source: a male patient between 2 and 15 years old who had a stem cell transplant for chronic granulomatous disease, so the T cells may come from the graft donor.

This clonotype was seen ten or more times. The chain uses TRBV5-1 and TRBJ2-3; 12 bases map to TRBD2. With V trimmed by 4 bases and J by 4 bases, 4 bases remained unmatched. CDR1 is SGHRS and CDR2 is YFSETQ in the germline V gene. The CDR3 contains 15 residues. Written as DNA, the CDR3 is TGCGCCAGCAGCGGAAGACTAGCGGGAGCAGATACGCAGTATTTT. Protein: CASSGRLAGADTQYF.

This clonotype was found a few times. The chain couples TRBV25-1 to TRBJ2-5, with D possibly matching TRBD2 (6 bases). Germline V gives CDR1 MGHDK, CDR2 SYGVNS. Trimming pared 6 bases from V and 4 bases from J, leaving 12 bases between. This CDR3 spans 13 amino acids. The CDR3 region is CASSERGGETQYF. The CDR3 DNA is TGTGCCAGCAGCGAACGGGGAGGAGAGACCCAGTACTTC. Full variable domain (outside the CDR3, taken from reference TRBV25-1 and TRBJ2-5): EADIYQTPRYLVIGTGKKITLECSQTMGHDKMYWYQQDPGMELHLIHYSYGVNSTEKGDLSSESTVSRIRTEHFPLTLESARPSHTSQYLCASSERGGETQYFGPGTRLLVL.

This clonotype was found many times. V usage is TRBV12-3 or TRBV12-4 and J usage is TRBJ1-5; 9 nucleotides agree with TRBD1. The CDR3 is 15 amino acids. Trimming took 6 bases from V and 1 from J; bases not matched to a gene: 4. The CDR3 nucleotides read TGTGCCAGCAGGGAGACAGGGGGAAGCAATCAGCCCCAGCATTTT. Amino acid sequence: CASRETGGSNQPQHF.

This chain connects TRBV29-1 to TRBJ2-3, with D perhaps TRBD2 (6 bases). CDR1 and CDR2 (germline): SQVTM, ANQGSEA. The V end lost 3 bases, the J end lost 2 bases, and 9 bases lay between the germline ends. CDR3 length: 13 residues. DNA of the CDR3: TGCAGCGTTGACCGCGGGATCACAGATACGCAGTATTTT. It is translated as CSVDRGITDTQYF.

This clonotype was picked up many times. Given the absence of the conserved phenylalanine or tryptophan at the CDR3 end, a read error is likely. The DNA is left out, because the CDR3 cannot be placed on it with certainty; the CDR3 is given as TCRdb lists it. The gene calls are TRBV21-1 and TRBJ1-2; the table's D call, TRBD1, has no DNA check behind it. TRBV21-1 is given as a pseudogene. The CDR3 totals 16 residues, both ends included. The CDR3 is CASSNPDRTKLWLAPL.

Concerning this clonotype itself: A much more abundant neighbour one base away suggests this may be a read error. The chain links TRBV5-1 to TRBJ2-7, with unresolved D. This CDR3 has 12 amino acids. Germline CDR1 is SGHRS and CDR2 is YFSETQ. V dropped 4 bases and J dropped 3 bases, with 8 bases sitting between them. Here the CDR3 DNA reads TGCGCCAGCAGCCATGGGATCTACGAGCAGTACTTC. This translates into CASSHGIYEQYF. The whole variable domain, remainder taken from reference TRBV5-1 and TRBJ2-7, is KAGVTQTPRYLIKTRGQQVTLSCSPISGHRSVSWYQQTPGQGLQFLFEYFSETQRNKGNFPGRFSGRQFSNSRSEMNVSTLELGDSALYLCASSHGIYEQYFGPGTRLTVT.

As regards this clonotype: A much larger clonotype is one base distant, so this may be a read error. The gene calls are TRBV5-1 and TRBJ2-5; 10 nucleotides agree with TRBD2. This CDR3 region has 15 residues. Germline V gene lookup returns CDR1 SGHRS and CDR2 YFSETQ. The CDR3 is CASGLELAGQETQYF. The CDR3 DNA follows: TGCGCCAGCGGCTTGGAACTAGCGGGGCAAGAGACCCAGTACTTC. Full variable domain (rest looked up from reference TRBV5-1 and TRBJ2-5): KAGVTQTPRYLIKTRGQQVTLSCSPISGHRSVSWYQQTPGQGLQFLFEYFSETQRNKGNFPGRFSGRQFSNSRSEMNVSTLELGDSALYLCASGLELAGQETQYFGPGTRLLVL.

This clonotype was counted ten times or more. V gene TRBV29-1 combines with J gene TRBJ2-1; 7 bases are shared with TRBD1. V shed 7 bases, J shed 9 bases, and the junction held 9 bases outside the gene matches. The CDR3 sequence is 12 residues long. Germline V lookup: CDR1 SQVTM, CDR2 ANQGSEA. The CDR3 spells CSDQTGLGEQFF. The CDR3 DNA reads as TGCAGCGATCAGACAGGGTTGGGTGAGCAGTTCTTC.

The sample holds many counts of this clonotype. The chain carries TRBV7-9 and TRBJ2-2; D is uncertain. Germline CDR1 reads SEHNR; CDR2 reads FQNEAQ (reference sequence). The CDR3 runs 14 residues. Trimming shortened V by 1 base and J by 1 base, and 4 bases separated the two germline ends. For the CDR3, the DNA is TGTGCCAGCAGCTTAGTGCAGAACACCGGGGAGCTGTTTTTT. This sequence encodes CASSLVQNTGELFF.

This clonotype was seen ten or more times. V gene TRBV7-3 combines with J gene TRBJ1-5; D remains unclear. This CDR3 contains 11 residues. Germline V gene data show CDR1 as SGHTA and CDR2 as FQGTGA. The ends were cut back, 3 bases at V and 10 bases at J, with 7 bases in the middle. The CDR3: CASSFKEPQHF. DNA of the CDR3: TGTGCCAGCAGCTTCAAGGAACCCCAGCATTTT.

In this sample, this clonotype turned up many times. The chain couples TRBV7-9 to TRBJ2-4, with D perhaps matching TRBD2 (6 bases). V was clipped by 5 bases and J by 2 bases, with 10 bases between them. Germline CDR1 is SEHNR and CDR2 is FQNEAQ (reference sequence). The CDR3 is made up of 14 amino acids. CDR3 DNA sequence: TGTGCCAGCAGCCCAACTAGCTCCAAAAACATTCAGTACTTC. Translated: CASSPTSSKNIQYF.

The chain combines TRBV19 with TRBJ2-1, with D possibly matching TRBD1 (5 bases). In germline, CDR1 is LNHDA, CDR2 SQIVND (reference sequence). The CDR3 has 15 amino acids. V was pared by 1 base and J by 5 bases, with 12 bases between. The CDR3 sequence is CASSIGRQKHNEQFF. The CDR3, as DNA: TGTGCCAGTAGTATAGGGAGACAGAAACACAATGAGCAGTTCTTC.

This clonotype was seen only a few times. The gene calls are TRBV30 and TRBJ2-3; D possibly uses TRBD1 or TRBD2 (5 bases each). The germline V gene encodes CDR1 GTSNPN and CDR2 SVGIG (reference sequence). The ends were cut back, 5 bases at V and 5 bases at J, with 20 bases in the middle. The length of the CDR3 is 15 residues. The CDR3 sequence is CAWGQLLGAIDTQYF. In DNA, the CDR3 is TGTGCCTGGGGCCAACTACTAGGGGCGATAGATACGCAGTATTTT. Full variable domain (missing parts from reference TRBV30 and TRBJ2-3): SQTIHQWPATLVQPVGSPLSLECTVEGTSNPNLYWYRQAAGRGLQLLFYSVGIGQISSEVPQNLSASRPQDRQFILSSKKLLLSDSGFYLCAWGQLLGAIDTQYFGPGTRLTVL.

The CDR3 loop reads CASSFLLLPTVKKQGPSNQPQHF. The CDR3 region has the DNA TGTGCCAGCAGCTTTCTCCTTCTTCCGACGGTGAAAAAGCAGGGCCCTAGCAATCAGCCCCAGCATTTT. This chain joins TRBV7-2 and TRBJ1-5; tentative D call: TRBD1 (5 bases). The germline V and J ends were trimmed by 3 bases and 0 bases, with 33 bases remaining between them. Germline CDR1 SGHTA, CDR2 FQGNSA. This CDR3 has 23 residues.

This clonotype has at least ten counts. This chain joins TRBV5-6 and TRBJ2-5; D gene unclear. Germline V CDR1 and CDR2: SGHDT, YYEEEE. The CDR3 runs to 15 residues. V lost 1 base and J lost 1, with 11 bases in between. The CDR3 loop reads CASSLLGRAQETQYF. As DNA, the CDR3 is TGTGCCAGCAGCTTGCTTGGCCGGGCCCAAGAGACCCAGTACTTC.

This clonotype was seen repeatedly, ten times or more. This chain uses TRBV28 with TRBJ2-7, with a tentative D call TRBD1 (5 bases). The ends were cut back, 5 bases at V and 0 bases at J, with 14 bases in the middle. Germline V gene lookup returns CDR1 MDHEN and CDR2 SYDVKM. The CDR3 sequence is 15 residues long. The CDR3 DNA sequence: TGTGCCAGCAGTCCCTCAAGGGGCCGCTCCTACGAGCAGTACTTC. Translated, it gives CASSPSRGRSYEQYF. The full variable domain, in which reference TRBV28 and TRBJ2-7 provide the parts outside the CDR3, is DVKVTQSSRYLVKRTGEKVFLECVQDMDHENMFWYRQDPGLGLRLIYFSYDVKMKEKGDIPEGYSVSREKKERFSLILESASTNQTSMYLCASSPSRGRSYEQYFGPGTRLTVT.

This clonotype was found many times. The genes are TRBV18 and TRBJ2-7; D might be TRBD1 or TRBD2, each matching 6 bases. The V gene's germline CDR1 is KGHSH and CDR2 LQKENI. This CDR3 contains 16 residues. V was cut by 0 bases and J by 7 bases, with 19 bases left in between. The CDR3: CASSPPVGGGRGEQYF. For the CDR3, the DNA is TGTGCCAGCTCACCACCGGTCGGAGGGGGTAGAGGGGAGCAGTACTTC.

The chain combines TRBV2 with TRBJ2-5; 11 bases line up with TRBD2. Germline CDR1 and CDR2: SNHLY and FYNNEI. This CDR3 has 14 residues. The V gene end was trimmed by 5 bases and the J gene end by 7 bases; junction bases not matched to a gene: 6. For the CDR3, the DNA is TGTGCCAGCAGTCTGACTAGCGGGGCAGGGACCCAGTACTTC. It encodes CASSLTSGAGTQYF.